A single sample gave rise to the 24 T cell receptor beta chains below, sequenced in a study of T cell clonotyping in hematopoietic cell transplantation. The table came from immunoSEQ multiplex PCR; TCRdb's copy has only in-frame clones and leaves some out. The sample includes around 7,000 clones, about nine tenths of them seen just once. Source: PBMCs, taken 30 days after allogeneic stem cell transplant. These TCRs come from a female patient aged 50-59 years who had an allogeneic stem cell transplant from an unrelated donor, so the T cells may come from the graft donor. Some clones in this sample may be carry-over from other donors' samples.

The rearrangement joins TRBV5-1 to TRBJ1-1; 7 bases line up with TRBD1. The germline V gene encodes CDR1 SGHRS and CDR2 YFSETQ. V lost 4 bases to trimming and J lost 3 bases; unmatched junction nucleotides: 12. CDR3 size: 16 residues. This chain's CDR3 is CASSPKEQGPYTEAFF. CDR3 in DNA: TGCGCCAGCAGCCCAAAAGAACAGGGGCCCTACACTGAAGCTTTCTTT.

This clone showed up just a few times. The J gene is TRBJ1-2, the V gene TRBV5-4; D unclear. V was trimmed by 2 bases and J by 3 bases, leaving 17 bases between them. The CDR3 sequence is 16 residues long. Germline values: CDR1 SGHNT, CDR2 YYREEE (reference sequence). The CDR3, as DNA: TGTGCCAGCAGCTTTCGCCGGAGCCTAAGTTACTATGGCTACACCTTC. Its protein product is CASSFRRSLSYYGYTF.

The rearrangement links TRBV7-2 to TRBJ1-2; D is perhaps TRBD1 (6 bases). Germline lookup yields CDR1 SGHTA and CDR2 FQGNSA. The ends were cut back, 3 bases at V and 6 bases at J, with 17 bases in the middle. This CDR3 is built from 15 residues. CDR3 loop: CASSFNWATGNGYTF. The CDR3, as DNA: TGTGCCAGCAGCTTTAACTGGGCAACAGGGAATGGCTACACCTTC.

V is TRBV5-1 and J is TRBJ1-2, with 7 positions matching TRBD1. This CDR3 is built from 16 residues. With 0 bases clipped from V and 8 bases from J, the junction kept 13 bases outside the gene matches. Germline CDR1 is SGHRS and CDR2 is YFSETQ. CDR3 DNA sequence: TGCGCCAGCAGCTTGGAGCCGGGGACAGCTAGGGGCGGCTACACCTTC. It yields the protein CASSLEPGTARGGYTF.

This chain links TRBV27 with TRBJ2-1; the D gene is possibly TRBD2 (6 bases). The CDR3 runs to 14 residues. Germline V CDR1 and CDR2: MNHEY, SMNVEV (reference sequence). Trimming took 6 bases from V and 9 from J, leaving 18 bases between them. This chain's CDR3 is CASSPAGPSPEQFF. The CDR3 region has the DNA TGTGCCAGCAGCCCAGCGGGTCCAAGCCCTGAGCAGTTCTTC.

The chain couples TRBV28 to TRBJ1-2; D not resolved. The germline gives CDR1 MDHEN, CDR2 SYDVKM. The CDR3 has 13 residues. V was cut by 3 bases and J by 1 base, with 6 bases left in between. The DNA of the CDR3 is TGTGCCAGCAGTTTGGGCAATAACTATGGCTACACCTTC. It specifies CASSLGNNYGYTF.

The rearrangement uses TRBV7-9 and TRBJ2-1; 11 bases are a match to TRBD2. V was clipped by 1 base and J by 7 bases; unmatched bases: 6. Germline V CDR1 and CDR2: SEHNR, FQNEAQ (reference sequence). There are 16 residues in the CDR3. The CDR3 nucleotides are TGTGCCAGCAGCTTAGAAGTGGGACTAGCGGCTAATGAGCAGTTCTTC. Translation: CASSLEVGLAANEQFF.

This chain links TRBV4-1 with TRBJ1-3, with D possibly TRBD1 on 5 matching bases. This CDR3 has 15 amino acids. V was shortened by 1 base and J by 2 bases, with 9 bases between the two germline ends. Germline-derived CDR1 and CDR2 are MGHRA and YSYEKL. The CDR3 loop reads CASSQVGETGNTIYF. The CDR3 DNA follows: TGCGCCAGCAGCCAAGTGGGGGAAACTGGAAACACCATATATTTT.

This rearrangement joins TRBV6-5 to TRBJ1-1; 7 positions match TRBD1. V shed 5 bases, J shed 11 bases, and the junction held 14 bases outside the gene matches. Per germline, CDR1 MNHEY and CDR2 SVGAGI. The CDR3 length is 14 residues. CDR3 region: CASSLLGTAAAAFF. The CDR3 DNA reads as TGTGCCAGCAGTCTTTTAGGGACAGCGGCGGCGGCTTTCTTT.

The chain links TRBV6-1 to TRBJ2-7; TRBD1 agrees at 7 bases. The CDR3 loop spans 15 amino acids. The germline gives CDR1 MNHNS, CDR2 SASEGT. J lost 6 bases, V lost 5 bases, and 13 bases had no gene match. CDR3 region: CASSWDSLSTGEQYF. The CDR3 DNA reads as TGTGCCAGCAGTTGGGACAGCCTCTCTACGGGCGAGCAGTACTTC.

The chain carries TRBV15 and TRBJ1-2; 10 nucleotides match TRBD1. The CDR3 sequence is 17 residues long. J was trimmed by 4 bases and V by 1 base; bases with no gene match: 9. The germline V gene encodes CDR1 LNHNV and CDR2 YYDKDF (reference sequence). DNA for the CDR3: TGTGCCACCAGCAGAGGACAGGGGGCGCGGGGGGGCTATGGCTACACCTTC. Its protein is CATSRGQGARGGYGYTF. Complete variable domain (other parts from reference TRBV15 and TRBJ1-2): DAMVIQNPRYQVTQFGKPVTLSCSQTLNHNVMYWYQQKSSQAPKLLFHYYDKDFNNEADTPDNFQSRRPNTSFCFLDIRSPGLGDTAMYLCATSRGQGARGGYGYTFGSGTRLTVV.

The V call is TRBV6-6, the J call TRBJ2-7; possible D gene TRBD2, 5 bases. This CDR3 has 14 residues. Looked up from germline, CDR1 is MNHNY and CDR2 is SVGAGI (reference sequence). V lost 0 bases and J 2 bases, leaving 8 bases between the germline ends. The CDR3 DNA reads TGTGCCAGCAGTTACTCGGAGGTAACCTACGAGCAGTACTTC. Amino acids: CASSYSEVTYEQYF.

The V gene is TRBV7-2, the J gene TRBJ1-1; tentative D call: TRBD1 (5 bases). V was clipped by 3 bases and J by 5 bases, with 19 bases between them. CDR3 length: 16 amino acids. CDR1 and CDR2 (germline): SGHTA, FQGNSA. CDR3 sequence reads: CASSFRSGARGTEAFF. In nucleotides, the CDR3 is TGTGCCAGCAGCTTCCGCAGCGGGGCCCGAGGAACTGAAGCTTTCTTT.

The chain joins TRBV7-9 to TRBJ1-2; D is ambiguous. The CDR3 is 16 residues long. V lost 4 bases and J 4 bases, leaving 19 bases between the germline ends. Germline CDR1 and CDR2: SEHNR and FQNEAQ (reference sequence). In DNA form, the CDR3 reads TGTGCCAGCAGCTCCTACCGGGGAGTCCCGGGCTATGGCTACACCTTC. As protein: CASSSYRGVPGYGYTF.

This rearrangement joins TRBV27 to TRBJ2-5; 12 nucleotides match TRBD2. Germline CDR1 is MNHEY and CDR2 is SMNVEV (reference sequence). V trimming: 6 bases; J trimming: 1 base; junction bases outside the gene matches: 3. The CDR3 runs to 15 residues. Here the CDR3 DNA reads TGTGCCAGCAGCGGACTAGCGGGGATCCAAGAGACCCAGTACTTC. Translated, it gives CASSGLAGIQETQYF.

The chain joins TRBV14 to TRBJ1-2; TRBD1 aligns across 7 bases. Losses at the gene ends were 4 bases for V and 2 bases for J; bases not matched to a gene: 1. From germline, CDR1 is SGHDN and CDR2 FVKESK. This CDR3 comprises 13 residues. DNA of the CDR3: TGTGCCAGCAGCCCGGACAGGAACTATGGCTACACCTTC. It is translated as CASSPDRNYGYTF.

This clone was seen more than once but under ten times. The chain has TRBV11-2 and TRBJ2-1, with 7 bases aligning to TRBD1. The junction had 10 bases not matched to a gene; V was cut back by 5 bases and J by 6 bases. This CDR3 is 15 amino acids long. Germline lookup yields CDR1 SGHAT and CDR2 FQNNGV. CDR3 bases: TGTGCCAGCAGCCTCCTTGGTCCAGGGGGCAATGAGCAGTTCTTC. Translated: CASSLLGPGGNEQFF.

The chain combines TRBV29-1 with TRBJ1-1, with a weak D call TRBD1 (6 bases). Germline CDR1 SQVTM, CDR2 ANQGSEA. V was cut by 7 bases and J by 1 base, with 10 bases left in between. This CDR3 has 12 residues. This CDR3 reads CSGGQTNTEAFF. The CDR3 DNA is TGCAGCGGGGGGCAGACGAACACTGAAGCTTTCTTT.

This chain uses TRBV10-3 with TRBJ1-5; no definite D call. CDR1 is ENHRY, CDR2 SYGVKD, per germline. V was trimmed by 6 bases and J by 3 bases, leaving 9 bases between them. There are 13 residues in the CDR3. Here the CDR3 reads CAIRATVNQPQHF. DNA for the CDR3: TGTGCCATCAGAGCGACGGTCAATCAGCCCCAGCATTTT.

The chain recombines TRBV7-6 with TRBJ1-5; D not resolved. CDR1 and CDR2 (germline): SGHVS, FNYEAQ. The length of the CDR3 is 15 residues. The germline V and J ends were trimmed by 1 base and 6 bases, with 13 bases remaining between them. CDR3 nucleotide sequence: TGTGCCAGCAGCTTAGGGGCAGGCAGTAGTCAGCCCCAGCATTTT. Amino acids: CASSLGAGSSQPQHF. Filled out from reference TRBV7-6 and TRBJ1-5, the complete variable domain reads GAGVSQSPRYKVTKRGQDVALRCDPISGHVSLYWYRQALGQGPEFLTYFNYEAQQDKSGLPNDRFSAERPEGSISTLTIQRTEQRDSAMYRCASSLGAGSSQPQHFGDGTRLSIL.

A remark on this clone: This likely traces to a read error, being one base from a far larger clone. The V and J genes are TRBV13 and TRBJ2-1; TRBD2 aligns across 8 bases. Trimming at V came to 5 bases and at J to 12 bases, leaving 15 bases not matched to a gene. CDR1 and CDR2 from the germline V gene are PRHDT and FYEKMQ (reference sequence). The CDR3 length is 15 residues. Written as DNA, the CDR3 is TGTGCCAGCAGCGACCTAGCGGGTATGCTCAGTCGGCAGTTCTTC. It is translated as CASSDLAGMLSRQFF.

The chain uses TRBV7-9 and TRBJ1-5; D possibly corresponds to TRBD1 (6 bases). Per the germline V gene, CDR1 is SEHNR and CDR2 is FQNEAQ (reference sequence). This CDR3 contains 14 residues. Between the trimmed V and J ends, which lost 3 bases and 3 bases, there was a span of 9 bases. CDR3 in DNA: TGTGCCAGCAGCTTTGGACAGAACAATCAGCCCCAGCATTTT. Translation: CASSFGQNNQPQHF.

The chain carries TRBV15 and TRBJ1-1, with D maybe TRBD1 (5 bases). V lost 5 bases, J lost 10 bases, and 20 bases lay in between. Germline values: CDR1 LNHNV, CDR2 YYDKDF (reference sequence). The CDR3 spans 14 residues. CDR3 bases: TGTGCCACCAGCTTCGAGAGGGAACAGGCTCCAGCTTTCTTT. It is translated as CATSFEREQAPAFF.

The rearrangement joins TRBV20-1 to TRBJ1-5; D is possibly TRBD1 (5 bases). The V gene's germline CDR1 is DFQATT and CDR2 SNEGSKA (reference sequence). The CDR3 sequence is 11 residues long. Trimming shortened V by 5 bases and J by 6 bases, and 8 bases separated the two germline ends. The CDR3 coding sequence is TGCAGTGCTGGGGGAGCTCAGCCCCAGCATTTT. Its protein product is CSAGGAQPQHF.